This T cell receptor (beta chain) was identified during a study of CD8+ T cells in alopecia areata. For the study at large: Tofacitinib was taken orally by treated patients, and the dose was 5 to 10 mg twice daily. Study-level points and caveats: For lesional scalp, especially alopecia totalis/universalis, clonality was higher than in normal scalp.

About this clone: The antigen remains undetermined.

This CDR3 has 15 amino acids. Germline V gene sequence: CDR1 SGHVS, CDR2 FNYEAQ. Germline trimming cut 1 base from V and 10 bases from J; bases unmatched to any gene: 9. The authors extracted RNA and reverse transcribed it into cDNA as the sequencing template. Produced via immunoSEQ multiplex PCR; TCRdb's table is partial and in-frame only. The table shows 150,000 or so clones, with under 60% occurring only once. The sample was CD4+ T cells sorted from blood, taken at week 0. This TCR came from a human donor with alopecia areata. The J gene is TRBJ2-1, the V gene TRBV7-6, with 8 bases that match TRBD2. The CDR3 reads CASSLGASGFGEQFF. The DNA of the CDR3 is TGTGCCAGCAGCTTAGGAGCTAGCGGGTTCGGAGAGCAGTTCTTC. The variable domain in full, completed from reference TRBV7-6 and TRBJ2-1, reads GAGVSQSPRYKVTKRGQDVALRCDPISGHVSLYWYRQALGQGPEFLTYFNYEAQQDKSGLPNDRFSAERPEGSISTLTIQRTEQRDSAMYRCASSLGASGFGEQFFGPGTRLTVL.